Each of the 23 T cell receptor beta chains below was sequenced from the same sample in a study of T cell changes during pregnancy in multiple sclerosis. Libraries were prepared by immunoSEQ multiplex PCR; TCRdb keeps only in-frame clonotypes and omits some of them. Counted here are 78,000 or so clones, 92% occurring once; the ten biggest clones make up over 1.1%. Sequenced here: peripheral blood, sampled before pregnancy. The source is a female donor with multiple sclerosis, enrolled in a pregnancy study.

The chain employs TRBV9 and TRBJ1-1; TRBD1 aligns across 7 bases. The junction had 11 bases not matched to a gene; V was cut back by 0 bases and J by 0 bases. CDR1 SGDLS and CDR2 YYNGEE come from the germline V gene. This CDR3 contains 18 residues. Written as DNA, the CDR3 is TGTGCCAGCAGCGTAGCTCCTTCAGGGGGTCGGGTGAACACTGAAGCTTTCTTT. Its protein product is CASSVAPSGGRVNTEAFF.

The chain joins TRBV9 to TRBJ1-2, with D maybe TRBD1 (6 bases). Deletions cut 3 bases from V and 4 bases from J, with 10 bases between. Germline-derived CDR1 and CDR2 are SGDLS and YYNGEE. CDR3 size: 13 residues. The CDR3 is CASSARGGYGYTF. The DNA of the CDR3 is TGTGCCAGCAGCGCCAGGGGCGGCTATGGCTACACCTTC.

The gene calls are TRBV5-1 and TRBJ1-4; 11 nucleotides match TRBD1. CDR3 length: 15 amino acids. Germline V gene lookup returns CDR1 SGHRS and CDR2 YFSETQ. V was clipped by 7 bases and J by 7 bases; unmatched bases: 9. CDR3 in amino acids: CASGTGGGLGEKLFF. DNA for the CDR3: TGCGCCAGCGGGACAGGGGGGGGCCTTGGTGAAAAACTGTTTTTT.

The chain carries TRBV18 and TRBJ2-2; TRBD1 matches at 8 bases. Germline trimming cut 1 base from V and 5 bases from J; bases unmatched to any gene: 6. CDR1 KGHSH and CDR2 LQKENI come from the germline V gene. The CDR3 is 16 amino acids. The CDR3: CASSPQIRGLTGELFF. CDR3 nucleotides: TGTGCCAGCTCACCACAAATCAGGGGGCTTACCGGGGAGCTGTTTTTT.

This chain joins TRBV19 and TRBJ1-5, with 9 bases aligning to TRBD1. Germline V lookup: CDR1 LNHDA, CDR2 SQIVND (reference sequence). With 3 bases clipped from V and 7 bases from J, the junction kept 4 bases outside the gene matches. This CDR3 has 14 amino acids. In nucleotides, the CDR3 is TGTGCCAGTAGTATTTATGACAGGGGGCAGCCCCAGCATTTT. Protein sequence: CASSIYDRGQPQHF. The variable domain in full, completed from reference TRBV19 and TRBJ1-5, reads DGGITQSPKYLFRKEGQNVTLSCEQNLNHDAMYWYRQDPGQGLRLIYYSQIVNDFQKGDIAEGYSVSREKKESFPLTVTSAQKNPTAFYLCASSIYDRGQPQHFGDGTRLSIL.

The count of this clone is one. The chain carries TRBV18 and TRBJ2-7; 9 nucleotides match TRBD2. The CDR3 totals 16 residues. Trimming at V came to 1 base and at J to 3 bases, leaving 7 bases not matched to a gene. Germline CDR1 and CDR2: KGHSH and LQKENI. This chain's CDR3 is CASSPLPAGGIYEQYF. The CDR3, as DNA: TGTGCCAGCTCACCACTCCCAGCGGGGGGCATCTACGAGCAGTACTTC.

The CDR3 DNA reads as TGTGCCAGCAGCCAATCCTCGCGATACGAGCAGTACTTC. It encodes CASSQSSRYEQYF. The chain employs TRBV13 and TRBJ2-7; no clear D gene. V was clipped by 5 bases and J by 4 bases, with 12 bases between them. CDR1 and CDR2 (germline): PRHDT, FYEKMQ (reference sequence). The CDR3 is 13 residues long. The full variable domain, in which reference TRBV13 and TRBJ2-7 provide the parts outside the CDR3, is AAGVIQSPRHLIKEKRETATLKCYPIPRHDTVYWYQQGPGQDPQFLISFYEKMQSDKGSIPDRFSAQQFSDYHSELNMSSLELGDSALYFCASSQSSRYEQYFGPGTRLTVT.

The rearrangement links TRBV7-6 to TRBJ2-2; TRBD1 agrees at 9 bases. Germline trimming cut 11 bases from V and 4 bases from J; bases unmatched to any gene: 14. CDR3 length equals 16 residues. Looked up from germline, CDR1 is SGHVS and CDR2 is FNYEAQ. CDR3 nucleotides: TGTGCCGCAGCCGAGACGGACAGGGGTCCCACCGGGGAGCTGTTTTTT. It translates to CAAAETDRGPTGELFF.

This chain joins TRBV6-4 and TRBJ2-3; possible D gene TRBD2, 7 bases. The V gene lost 2 bases and the J gene lost 2 bases, with 8 bases spanning the gap. Germline V gene lookup returns CDR1 MRHNA and CDR2 SNTAGT. The length of the CDR3 is 14 residues. CDR3 sequence reads: CASSDGGATDTQYF. The CDR3 DNA follows: TGTGCCAGCAGTGACGGGGGGGCCACAGATACGCAGTATTTT.

The table lists this clone with a count of one. V and J are TRBV19 and TRBJ2-1, with no clear D. Looked up from germline, CDR1 is LNHDA and CDR2 is SQIVND (reference sequence). Trimming shortened V by 3 bases and J by 8 bases, and 8 bases separated the two germline ends. CDR3 length equals 12 residues. CDR3 sequence reads: CASSIMFHEQFF. The CDR3 DNA reads TGTGCCAGTAGTATCATGTTCCATGAGCAGTTCTTC.

This clone was observed a single time. The chain has TRBV2 and TRBJ2-1; 7 positions match TRBD2. V trimming: 0 bases; J trimming: 7 bases; junction bases outside the gene matches: 12. CDR3 size: 17 residues. Germline V gene data show CDR1 as SNHLY and CDR2 as FYNNEI. The CDR3 DNA sequence: TGTGCCAGCAGTGAAGCGCGGCTAGCGGCGATACAGAATGAGCAGTTCTTC. It yields the protein CASSEARLAAIQNEQFF.

The V call is TRBV7-3, the J call TRBJ2-1; 8 nucleotides align to TRBD2. The CDR3 consists of 16 residues. Germline values: CDR1 SGHTA, CDR2 FQGTGA. V trimming: 2 bases; J trimming: 6 bases; junction bases outside the gene matches: 9. The CDR3 loop is CASSLVVGGGSNEQFF. CDR3 DNA sequence: TGTGCCAGCAGCTTAGTAGTTGGCGGGGGGAGCAATGAGCAGTTCTTC. Together with reference TRBV7-3 and TRBJ2-1, the CDR3 gives the full variable domain: GAGVSQTPSNKVTEKGKYVELRCDPISGHTALYWYRQSLGQGPEFLIYFQGTGAADDSGLPNDRFFAVRPEGSVSTLKIQRTERGDSAVYLCASSLVVGGGSNEQFFGPGTRLTVL.

The V gene is TRBV7-9, the J gene TRBJ1-3; 9 bases line up with TRBD1. The V gene end was trimmed by 5 bases and the J gene end by 6 bases; junction bases not matched to a gene: 11. CDR1 is SEHNR and CDR2 is FQNEAQ in the germline V gene (reference sequence). The CDR3 has 16 residues. The DNA for the CDR3 is TGTGCCAGCAGCCCCCAAGCCGGACAGGGGACAAACACCATATATTTT. Residues: CASSPQAGQGTNTIYF.

The V call is TRBV27, the J call TRBJ2-7; TRBD1 is a possible D gene (5 bases). This CDR3 is 12 amino acids long. V was pared by 6 bases and J by 1 base, with 7 bases between. CDR1 is MNHEY and CDR2 is SMNVEV in the germline V gene (reference sequence). DNA of the CDR3: TGTGCCAGCAGCGACAGTTCCTACGAGCAGTACTTC. This sequence encodes CASSDSSYEQYF.

The chain is built from TRBV5-1 and TRBJ2-1; no reliable D call. V gave up 0 bases and J gave up 5 bases, with 6 bases separating them. This CDR3 has 13 amino acids. Looked up from germline, CDR1 is SGHRS and CDR2 is YFSETQ. CDR3 region: CASSLGSHNEQFF. In DNA, the CDR3 is TGCGCCAGCAGCTTGGGTAGTCACAATGAGCAGTTCTTC.

The rearrangement uses TRBV2 and TRBJ2-7, with a tentative D call TRBD1 (5 bases). With 3 bases removed from V and 3 bases from J, the gap between germline ends came to 12 bases. The CDR3 runs 14 residues. The germline V gene has CDR1 SNHLY and CDR2 FYNNEI. CDR3 nucleotide sequence: TGTGCCAGCAGTGAGCAGGGATCGATCTACGAGCAGTACTTC. This codes for CASSEQGSIYEQYF.

The gene calls are TRBV18 and TRBJ1-6; 8 positions match TRBD1. The CDR3 has 14 residues. Unmatched junction bases numbered 1, after V lost 1 base and J lost 8 bases. Per the germline V gene, CDR1 is KGHSH and CDR2 is LQKENI. CDR3 loop: CASSPLDRDSPLHF. The CDR3 DNA reads as TGTGCCAGCTCACCACTGGACAGGGATTCACCCCTCCACTTT.

The V and J genes are TRBV27 and TRBJ1-1; TRBD1 aligns across 9 bases. Germline V gene sequence: CDR1 MNHEY, CDR2 SMNVEV (reference sequence). The CDR3 is made up of 13 amino acids. J gave up 5 bases and V 6 bases, and 4 bases lay outside the gene matches. The CDR3, as DNA: TGTGCCAGCAGACGACAGGGGGGGACTGAAGCTTTCTTT. Encoded protein: CASRRQGGTEAFF.

This chain uses TRBV19 with TRBJ2-3; D unresolved. The V end was cut by 6 bases, the J end by 6 bases, with 13 bases between. This CDR3 has 13 residues. The germline gives CDR1 LNHDA, CDR2 SQIVND (reference sequence). In nucleotides, the CDR3 is TGTGCCAGTAGGTTCGCGTCCGGGGATACGCAGTATTTT. It is translated as CASRFASGDTQYF.

J is TRBJ1-2 and V is TRBV7-6; 12 nucleotides agree with TRBD1. Germline V CDR1 and CDR2: SGHVS, FNYEAQ. V gave up 1 base and J gave up 7 bases; unmatched junction bases: 4. The CDR3 is 15 amino acids. CDR3 region: CASSLGGQGATGYTF. In DNA, the CDR3 is TGTGCCAGCAGCTTAGGGGGACAGGGGGCAACTGGCTACACCTTC. The whole variable domain, remainder taken from reference TRBV7-6 and TRBJ1-2, is GAGVSQSPRYKVTKRGQDVALRCDPISGHVSLYWYRQALGQGPEFLTYFNYEAQQDKSGLPNDRFSAERPEGSISTLTIQRTEQRDSAMYRCASSLGGQGATGYTFGSGTRLTVV.

The chain links TRBV7-6 to TRBJ2-2; TRBD2 agrees at 9 bases. The V gene end was trimmed by 6 bases and the J gene end by 1 base; junction bases not matched to a gene: 6. Germline assignment: CDR1 SGHVS and CDR2 FNYEAQ. The CDR3 contains 16 residues. DNA of the CDR3: TGTGCCAGCAGTTTTTCGACTAGCGGGAACACCGGGGAGCTGTTTTTT. Translating gives CASSFSTSGNTGELFF.

This chain links TRBV15 with TRBJ2-1, with D maybe TRBD1 (6 bases). V lost 3 bases, J lost 14 bases, and 11 bases lay in between. Per the germline V gene, CDR1 is LNHNV and CDR2 is YYDKDF (reference sequence). The CDR3 is 11 amino acids. CDR3 nucleotide sequence: TGTGCCACCAGCAGTGACAGGTCGAAGTTCTTC. Encoded protein: CATSSDRSKFF. The full variable domain, with the rest looked up from reference TRBV15 and TRBJ2-1, is DAMVIQNPRYQVTQFGKPVTLSCSQTLNHNVMYWYQQKSSQAPKLLFHYYDKDFNNEADTPDNFQSRRPNTSFCFLDIRSPGLGDTAMYLCATSSDRSKFFGPGTRLTVL.

As for this clone: The junction shows a germline mismatch at one end, possibly a read error. This chain uses TRBV29-1 with TRBJ2-1; D is undetermined. Germline V gene data show CDR1 as SQVTM and CDR2 as ANQGSEA. The CDR3 extends over 13 amino acids. CDR3 DNA sequence: TGCAGCGTTGAGATAGACTCCGACAATGAGCAGTTCTTC. This translates into CSVEIDSDNEQFF.